A selection of T cell receptor beta chains follows, all from one sample in a study of blood T cell repertoires in COVID-19. The table came from immunoSEQ multiplex PCR; TCRdb's copy has only in-frame clones and leaves some out. The table includes 300,000 or so clones, about nine tenths detected once. The sequencing sample was made of peripheral blood. These receptors all come from a woman in her forties with acute or convalescent COVID-19. CDR3s include the opening cysteine and the closing phenylalanine or tryptophan. Each record gives: CDR3 protein, CDR3 DNA, V gene, J gene, clone size, D gene. A D gene is named only where the DNA matches it firmly. Rows may omit the clone size; those that give it use once, few, many or a size class.

CASSNYHLNTEAFF	TGTGCCAGCAGCAATTACCACCTAAACACTGAAGCTTTCTTT	TRBV6-5	TRBJ1-1	once	NA
CASSTKTGIPNEKLFF	TGTGCCAGCAGCACAAAAACGGGGATCCCTAATGAAAAACTGTTTTTT	TRBV5-4	TRBJ1-4	NA	NA
CASSPPRTDTGELFF	TGCGCCAGCAGTCCTCCACGGACAGACACCGGGGAGCTGTTTTTT	TRBV5-1	TRBJ2-2	NA	NA
CASSRGGWTEAFF	TGTGCCAGCAGCCGAGGAGGTTGGACTGAAGCTTTCTTT	TRBV5-6	TRBJ1-1	NA	NA
CASSYSIMGTGFGYTF	TGTGCCAGCAGTTATTCAATAATGGGGACAGGGTTTGGCTACACCTTC	TRBV6-9	TRBJ1-2	NA	TRBD1
CATSDSHGTGGQETQYF	TGTGCCACCAGTGATTCCCACGGGACAGGGGGCCAAGAGACCCAGTACTTC	TRBV24-1	TRBJ2-5	NA	TRBD1
CASSTAGGLGTDTQYF	TGTGCCAGCAGCACCGCGGGGGGTTTAGGCACAGATACGCAGTATTTT	TRBV5-4	TRBJ2-3	NA	TRBD2
CASRQIAGRYQETQYF	TGTGCCAGTAGACAGATAGCGGGGAGGTACCAAGAGACCCAGTACTTC	TRBV19	TRBJ2-5	NA	TRBD2
CASSSGTGTSGYTF	TGTGCCAGTAGTTCCGGGACAGGGACCTCTGGCTACACCTTC	TRBV19	TRBJ1-2	NA	TRBD1
CAISPGTGVSNEKLFF	TGTGCCATCAGTCCCGGGACAGGGGTTTCTAATGAAAAACTGTTTTTT	TRBV10-3	TRBJ1-4	NA	TRBD1
CASSLSVIEAFF	TGTGCCAGCAGCTTGTCGGTAATTGAAGCTTTCTTT	TRBV5-6	TRBJ1-1	NA	NA
CASSLDWGRGGVSGANVLTF	TGTGCCAGCAGTTTAGATTGGGGTCGAGGGGGGGTCTCTGGGGCCAACGTCCTGACTTTC	TRBV27	TRBJ2-6	NA	NA
CASSQDERQGAFSGNTIYF	TGTGCCAGCAGCCAAGATGAGAGACAGGGAGCTTTCTCTGGAAACACCATATATTTT	TRBV4-2	TRBJ1-3	NA	TRBD1
CASSQGDVAQPQHF	TGTGCCAGCAGCCAAGGAGACGTCGCTCAGCCCCAGCATTTT	TRBV7-2	TRBJ1-5	NA	NA
CATSDLSRTGEVGGNTIYF	TGTGCCACCAGTGATTTAAGTAGGACAGGGGAAGTAGGAGGAAACACCATATATTTT	TRBV24-1	TRBJ1-3	NA	TRBD1
CASGLMTGVKTYGYTF	TGTGCTAGTGGGTTGATGACAGGGGTAAAGACCTATGGCTACACCTTC	TRBV12-5	TRBJ1-2	NA	TRBD1
CASSQPGTSVDTQYF	TGTGCCAGCAGCCAACCCGGGACTAGCGTAGATACGCAGTATTTT	TRBV4-2	TRBJ2-3	NA	TRBD2
CASSLQIGQGQNTEAFF	TGCGCCAGCAGCCTTCAGATAGGCCAGGGGCAGAACACTGAAGCTTTCTTT	TRBV4-1	TRBJ1-1	once	NA
CASSIDSGQPQHF	TGTGCCAGTAGTATAGATTCGGGTCAGCCCCAGCATTTT	TRBV19	TRBJ1-5	few	NA
CASSQVSEGAPGANVLTF	TGCGCCAGCAGCCAAGTTTCGGAGGGGGCGCCTGGGGCCAACGTCCTGACTTTC	TRBV4-1	TRBJ2-6	NA	NA
CASAGTGGIYEQFF	TGTGCCAGCGCTGGGACAGGGGGGATCTATGAGCAGTTCTTC	TRBV5-6	TRBJ2-1	NA	TRBD1
CAWSVLSYNSPLHF	TGTGCCTGGAGTGTACTCTCCTATAATTCACCCCTCCACTTT	TRBV30	TRBJ1-6	NA	NA
CASSLGLQGTEAFF	TGTGCCAGCAGCTTAGGCTTGCAGGGGACTGAAGCTTTCTTT	TRBV11-3	TRBJ1-1	NA	NA
CASSQGGNIQYF	TGTGCCAGTAGTCAGGGGGGAAACATTCAGTACTTC	TRBV19	TRBJ2-4	once	NA
CASSSQGGGYTF	TGTGCCAGCAGTTCCCAGGGAGGTGGCTACACCTTC	TRBV28	TRBJ1-2	once	NA
CASSVTGAPYNEQFF	TGTGCCAGCAGCGTGACAGGGGCTCCCTACAATGAGCAGTTCTTC	TRBV9	TRBJ2-1	NA	TRBD1
CASSETGGRDEKLFF	TGCGCCAGCAGCGAAACAGGGGGCAGGGATGAAAAACTGTTTTTT	TRBV5-1	TRBJ1-4	once	TRBD1
CASSPSGTRASSYNSPLHF	TGTGCCAGCTCACCGTCCGGGACAAGGGCTAGCTCCTATAATTCACCCCTCCACTTT	TRBV18	TRBJ1-6	few	NA
CASSYSGTNGYTF	TGTGCCAGCAGTTACTCGGGGACAAATGGCTACACCTTC	TRBV6-5	TRBJ1-2	NA	NA